The next 5 T cell receptor beta chains were all read from a single sample in a study of blood T cell repertoires in COVID-19. Method: immunoSEQ multiplex PCR; TCRdb's copy keeps in-frame clones and lacks some. Of a few hundred thousand clones in the sample, 80% to 90% are singletons; the top ten hold 3.5% to 4%. The sample taken for sequencing was PBMCs or T cells enriched from blood (not recorded which). Source of these receptors: a woman between 35 and 50 years old with acute COVID-19.

The genes are TRBV5-1 and TRBJ1-2, with a weak D call TRBD1 (6 bases). V gave up 4 bases and J gave up 4 bases, with 14 bases separating them. Germline loops: CDR1 SGHRS, CDR2 YFSETQ. This CDR3 comprises 14 residues. The CDR3, as DNA: TGCGCCAGCAGCGAAAAGACAGGAGGCTATGGCTACACCTTC. Its translation is CASSEKTGGYGYTF.

The V gene is TRBV5-1, the J gene TRBJ2-1; no reliable D call. Trimming stripped 7 bases from V and 5 bases from J, with 7 bases between. The CDR3 spans 11 residues. Germline-derived CDR1 and CDR2 are SGHRS and YFSETQ. The CDR3 loop reads CASRSDNEQFF. CDR3 nucleotide sequence: TGCGCCAGCCGGAGCGACAATGAGCAGTTCTTC. Looking up the rest from reference TRBV5-1 and TRBJ2-1 gives the full variable domain: KAGVTQTPRYLIKTRGQQVTLSCSPISGHRSVSWYQQTPGQGLQFLFEYFSETQRNKGNFPGRFSGRQFSNSRSEMNVSTLELGDSALYLCASRSDNEQFFGPGTRLTVL.

This clone occurred once. The rearrangement uses TRBV20-1 and TRBJ2-1; D is unresolved. Trimming cost V 4 bases and J 7 bases, with 8 bases left between them. CDR1 and CDR2 (germline): DFQATT, SNEGSKA (reference sequence). There are 11 residues in the CDR3. The CDR3 loop is CSATLFNEQFF. The CDR3 DNA is TGCAGTGCTACCCTCTTTAATGAGCAGTTCTTC.

This rearrangement joins TRBV9 to TRBJ1-1; D uncertain. The V gene's germline CDR1 is SGDLS and CDR2 YYNGEE. V was clipped by 6 bases and J by 1 base, with 13 bases between them. CDR3 size: 14 residues. Here the CDR3 reads CASTAVPENTEAFF. DNA of the CDR3: TGTGCCAGCACCGCCGTGCCAGAGAACACTGAAGCTTTCTTT. Together with reference TRBV9 and TRBJ1-1, the CDR3 gives the full variable domain: DSGVTQTPKHLITATGQRVTLRCSPRSGDLSVYWYQQSLDQGLQFLIQYYNGEERAKGNILERFSAQQFPDLHSELNLSSLELGDSALYFCASTAVPENTEAFFGQGTRLTVV.

This clone was found a few times. The rearrangement joins TRBV7-3 to TRBJ2-1; 12 positions agree with TRBD2. Germline CDR1 and CDR2: SGHTA and FQGTGA. This CDR3 region has 14 residues. Losses at the gene ends were 3 bases for V and 8 bases for J; bases not matched to a gene: 2. DNA of the CDR3: TGTGCCAGCAGCTTGACTAGCGGGAGCGATGAGCAGTTCTTC. This gives the protein CASSLTSGSDEQFF.